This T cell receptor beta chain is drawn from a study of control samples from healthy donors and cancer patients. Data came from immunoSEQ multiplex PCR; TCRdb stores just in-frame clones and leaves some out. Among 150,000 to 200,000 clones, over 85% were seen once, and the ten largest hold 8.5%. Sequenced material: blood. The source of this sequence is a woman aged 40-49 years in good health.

CDR3 sequence: CASSGLTGTGELFF. In DNA form, the CDR3 reads TGTGCCAGCAGCGGTTTGACAGGCACCGGGGAGCTGTTTTTT. The chain carries TRBV7-7 and TRBJ2-2, with TRBD1 as a possible D gene (6 bases). Germline lookup yields CDR1 SSHAT and CDR2 FNYEAQ (reference sequence). The CDR3 consists of 14 residues. Trimming shortened V by 5 bases and J by 4 bases, and 11 bases separated the two germline ends.